The 24 T cell receptor beta chains in this list originate from one sample, sequenced in a study of blood T cell repertoires in COVID-19. Clones were read by immunoSEQ multiplex PCR, and TCRdb kept only the in-frame ones, dropping some. The profile covers around 67,000 clones, with under 95% appearing a single time and 8.5% taken by the ten largest. The sample taken for sequencing was peripheral blood. The source is a human donor in a cohort sampled during active COVID-19.

The genes are TRBV11-2 and TRBJ1-6; D not resolved. V was shortened by 6 bases and J by 5 bases, with 14 bases between the two germline ends. The CDR3 is made up of 15 amino acids. Germline V CDR1 and CDR2: SGHAT, FQNNGV. The CDR3 sequence is CASRRVFANNSPLHF. The CDR3 region has the DNA TGTGCCAGCAGGAGGGTATTCGCGAATAATTCACCCCTCCACTTT.

The rearrangement uses TRBV14 and TRBJ1-2; 8 bases map to TRBD1. The CDR3 is 15 residues long. With 5 bases clipped from V and 6 bases from J, the junction kept 11 bases outside the gene matches. Germline lookup yields CDR1 SGHDN and CDR2 FVKESK. CDR3 bases: TGTGCCAGCAGCACGCGGACAGGGAGTGCGGATGGCTACACCTTC. Translation gives CASSTRTGSADGYTF.

V is TRBV27 and J is TRBJ2-7; D is perhaps TRBD2 (7 bases). Germline V lookup: CDR1 MNHEY, CDR2 SMNVEV (reference sequence). The CDR3 loop spans 15 amino acids. The CDR3 sequence: CANQIGGGCGYEQYF. The CDR3 DNA follows: TGTGCTAATCAAATAGGGGGGGGCTGCGGCTACGAGCAGTACTTC.

This clone was counted between two and nine times. In DNA form, the CDR3 reads TGTGCCAGCAGCCAAGATTATAGCGGGGGGGCAGACGAGCAGTACTTC. Amino acid sequence: CASSQDYSGGADEQYF. The gene calls are TRBV4-2 and TRBJ2-7; TRBD2 matches 11 bases. Looked up from germline, CDR1 is LGHNA and CDR2 is YNFKEQ. The CDR3 length is 16 residues. J was trimmed by 5 bases and V by 0 bases; bases with no gene match: 6.

The rearrangement joins TRBV6-2 or TRBV6-3 to TRBJ2-7; no firm D call. Germline V CDR1 and CDR2: MNHEY, SVGEGT. CDR3 length equals 12 residues. Trimming stripped 3 bases from V and 4 bases from J, with 7 bases between. CDR3 protein: CASSYPYYEQYF. The CDR3, as DNA: TGTGCCAGCAGTTATCCGTATTACGAGCAGTACTTC.

The V and J genes are TRBV12-3 or TRBV12-4 and TRBJ1-5; the match to TRBD1 covers 9 bases. The V and J ends lost 3 bases and 7 bases, in that order; junction bases with no gene match: 1. The CDR3 has 13 amino acids. CDR3 residues: CASSLDRGQPQHF. In nucleotides, the CDR3 is TGTGCCAGCAGTTTGGACAGGGGACAGCCCCAGCATTTT.

This clone was found once. The V gene is TRBV27, the J gene TRBJ1-2; tentative D call: TRBD1 (6 bases). CDR3 length: 14 residues. Trimming pared 6 bases from V and 3 bases from J, leaving 14 bases between. The germline V gene encodes CDR1 MNHEY and CDR2 SMNVEV (reference sequence). The CDR3 DNA sequence: TGTGCCAGCAGCCTGAGGACAGATTACTATGGCTACACCTTC. Protein sequence: CASSLRTDYYGYTF.

About this clone itself: The junction does not match germline at one end; this may be a read error. This chain joins TRBV25-1 and TRBJ1-1; 10 nucleotides match TRBD1. Per germline, CDR1 MGHDK and CDR2 SYGVNS. The CDR3 has 16 residues. The CDR3 protein is CASSGYPRRQGAESRF. CDR3 sequence (DNA): TGTGCCAGCAGTGGCTACCCCCGGAGACAGGGGGCAGAAAGCCGTTTC.

This sequence joins TRBV24-1 and TRBJ2-7, with 8 nucleotides matching TRBD1. This CDR3 contains 13 residues. The J segment lost 6 bases and the V segment lost 3 bases, leaving 3 bases of the junction unmatched. Germline CDR1 is KGHDR and CDR2 is SFDVKD. CDR3 sequence (DNA): TGTGCCACCAGTGATATTACAGGGGGCGAGCAGTACTTC. Protein sequence: CATSDITGGEQYF.

The CDR3 sequence: CASSQEARGGIYEQYF. The CDR3 DNA sequence: TGTGCCAGCAGCCAAGAGGCCCGGGGAGGGATCTACGAGCAGTACTTC. The rearrangement uses TRBV3-1 (or the pseudogene TRBV3-2) and TRBJ2-7; TRBD2 matches at 7 bases. Germline CDR1 reads LGHDT; CDR2 reads YNNKEL (reference sequence). The CDR3 runs to 16 residues. The junction had 8 bases not matched to a gene; V was cut back by 0 bases and J by 3 bases.

In this sample, this clone turned up a few times. V usage is TRBV19 and J usage is TRBJ1-6; 9 bases map to TRBD1. Per the germline V gene, CDR1 is LNHDA and CDR2 is SQIVND (reference sequence). The junction had 10 bases not matched to a gene; V was cut back by 7 bases and J by 9 bases. This CDR3 comprises 15 residues. In nucleotides, the CDR3 is TGTGCCAGTACCTCAACAGGGGGCGGAGGTTCACCCCTCCACTTT. It specifies CASTSTGGGGSPLHF.

The rearrangement uses TRBV30 and TRBJ1-1; 7 bases agree with TRBD1. The V and J ends lost 7 bases and 3 bases, in that order; junction bases with no gene match: 8. The CDR3 covers 13 residues. Germline values: CDR1 GTSNPN, CDR2 SVGIG (reference sequence). The CDR3 DNA follows: TGTGCCTCGACAGGGTTGGGGGACACTGAAGCTTTCTTT. Its translation is CASTGLGDTEAFF.

This rearrangement joins TRBV6-2 or TRBV6-3 to TRBJ1-1; D not resolved. CDR3 size: 13 residues. CDR1 is MNHEY, CDR2 SVGEGT, per germline. Trimming stripped 0 bases from V and 10 bases from J, with 12 bases between. The CDR3 sequence: CASSYSTLEGAFF. The CDR3 DNA reads as TGTGCCAGCAGTTACTCGACTTTGGAGGGAGCTTTCTTT.

For the CDR3, the DNA is TGTGCCAGCAGTGAAGGGCGGGGGGCCTACGAGCAGTACTTC. It codes for CASSEGRGAYEQYF. This sequence joins TRBV13 and TRBJ2-7; 8 bases align to TRBD2. The CDR3 covers 14 residues. CDR1 is PRHDT and CDR2 is FYEKMQ in the germline V gene (reference sequence). V lost 6 bases to trimming and J lost 2 bases; unmatched junction nucleotides: 6.

This clone was seen just once. The genes are TRBV29-1 and TRBJ2-7; 8 bases match TRBD1. The CDR3 sequence is 11 residues long. In germline, CDR1 is SQVTM, CDR2 ANQGSEA. After removal of 5 bases from V and 5 bases from J, the junction contained 2 bases not matched to a gene. In DNA, the CDR3 is TGCAGCGTTCCGGACAGGGACGAGCAGTACTTC. It encodes CSVPDRDEQYF.

This clone was seen only once. The chain combines TRBV6-5 with TRBJ1-1; D gene unclear. Trimming left V 6 bases short and J 4 bases short, with 12 bases between. CDR1 is MNHEY and CDR2 is SVGAGI in the germline V gene. The CDR3 has 13 amino acids. The DNA for the CDR3 is TGTGCCAGCAGCCTCTCCGACTTCACTGAAGCTTTCTTT. It codes for CASSLSDFTEAFF.

The rearrangement links TRBV28 to TRBJ2-7, with TRBD1 matching 7 bases. Germline lookup yields CDR1 MDHEN and CDR2 SYDVKM. Trimming removed 4 bases from V and 3 bases from J; junction bases left unmatched: 9. The CDR3 runs to 15 residues. CDR3 nucleotides: TGTGCCAGCAGTTCGGACCGGGACAGCCTCTACGAGCAGTACTTC. It is translated as CASSSDRDSLYEQYF.

The chain combines TRBV4-2 with TRBJ2-7; TRBD2 matches 11 bases. CDR3 size: 16 residues. J gave up 0 bases and V 4 bases, and 5 bases lay outside the gene matches. Germline V gene sequence: CDR1 LGHNA, CDR2 YNFKEQ. In nucleotides, the CDR3 is TGTGCCAGCAGCCTGAATAGCGGGGGGGTCTCCTACGAGCAGTACTTC. Amino acids: CASSLNSGGVSYEQYF.

The chain uses TRBV27 and TRBJ1-1, with D possibly matching TRBD1 (6 bases). Trimming removed 2 bases from V and 3 bases from J, with 10 bases in between. The germline V gene encodes CDR1 MNHEY and CDR2 SMNVEV (reference sequence). The CDR3 is made up of 14 amino acids. This CDR3 is CASSLQQGHTEAFF. The CDR3, as DNA: TGTGCCAGCAGTTTACAACAGGGCCACACTGAAGCTTTCTTT.

With respect to this clone: The sample has other DNA sequences that encode this CDR3 too. The chain carries TRBV20-1 and TRBJ2-7; D is unclear. The germline V gene encodes CDR1 DFQATT and CDR2 SNEGSKA (reference sequence). This CDR3 has 12 residues. Trimming left V 3 bases short and J 0 bases short, with 6 bases between. The CDR3 DNA reads TGCAGTGCTAGTAGACTCTCCTACGAGCAGTACTTC. This sequence encodes CSASRLSYEQYF.

This chain connects TRBV11-2 to TRBJ1-1; possible D gene TRBD1, 5 bases. V was shortened by 4 bases and J by 0 bases, with 12 bases between the two germline ends. The germline CDR1 and CDR2 sequences are SGHAT and FQNNGV. CDR3 size: 15 residues. In DNA, the CDR3 is TGTGCCAGCAGCTCCTCCGGGGGGATGAACACTGAAGCTTTCTTT. Protein product: CASSSSGGMNTEAFF.

The chain links TRBV7-8 to TRBJ2-7; D is possibly TRBD1 (6 bases). Between the trimmed V and J ends, which lost 4 bases and 2 bases, there was a span of 21 bases. Germline values: CDR1 SGHVS, CDR2 FQNEAQ. The CDR3 runs 17 residues. The CDR3 nucleotides are TGTGCCAGCAGCTCCCCCAAGTCCACAGGGAATCCCTACGAGCAGTACTTC. Its protein is CASSSPKSTGNPYEQYF.

The J gene is TRBJ2-7, the V gene TRBV3-1 (or the pseudogene TRBV3-2), with 11 bases lining up with TRBD2. With 4 bases clipped from V and 3 bases from J, the junction kept 8 bases outside the gene matches. Germline loops: CDR1 LGHDT, CDR2 YNNKEL (reference sequence). The CDR3 covers 16 residues. The DNA for the CDR3 is TGTGCCAGCAGCCCCGCCGGGACTAGCGGCCTCTACGAGCAGTACTTC. Translation: CASSPAGTSGLYEQYF.

The chain carries TRBV4-1 and TRBJ1-2; D may be TRBD1 (6 bases). In germline, CDR1 is MGHRA, CDR2 YSYEKL. V was trimmed by 0 bases and J by 4 bases, leaving 18 bases between them. This CDR3 contains 17 residues. The CDR3 DNA follows: TGCGCCAGCAGCCAAGATATACGGGGGGGGGCTGGCTATGGCTACACCTTC. Protein: CASSQDIRGGAGYGYTF.